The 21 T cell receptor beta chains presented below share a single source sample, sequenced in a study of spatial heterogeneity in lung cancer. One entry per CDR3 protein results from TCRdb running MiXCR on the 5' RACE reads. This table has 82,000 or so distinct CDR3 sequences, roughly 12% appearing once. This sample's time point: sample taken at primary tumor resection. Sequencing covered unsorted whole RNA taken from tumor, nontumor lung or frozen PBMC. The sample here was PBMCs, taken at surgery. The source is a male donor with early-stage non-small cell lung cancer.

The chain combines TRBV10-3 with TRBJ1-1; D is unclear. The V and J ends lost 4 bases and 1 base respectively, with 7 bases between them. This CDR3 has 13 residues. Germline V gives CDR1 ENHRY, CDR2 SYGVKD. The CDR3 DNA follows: TGTGCCATCAGTGGAAAGGGGAACACTGAAGCTTTCTTT. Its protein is CAISGKGNTEAFF.

This CDR3 reads CASSLLRGGDNYEQYF. CDR3 nucleotides: TGTGCCAGCAGTTTATTACGAGGGGGAGATAACTACGAGCAGTACTTC. This sequence joins TRBV28 and TRBJ2-7, with D tentatively TRBD1 (6 bases). The ends were cut back, 1 base at V and 3 bases at J, with 16 bases in the middle. CDR1 is MDHEN and CDR2 is SYDVKM in the germline V gene. The CDR3 covers 16 residues.

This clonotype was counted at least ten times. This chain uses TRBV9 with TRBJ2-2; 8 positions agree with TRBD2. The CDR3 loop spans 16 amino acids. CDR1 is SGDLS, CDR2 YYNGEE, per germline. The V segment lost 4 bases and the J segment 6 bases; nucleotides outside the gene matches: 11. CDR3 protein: CASSFSSGTRSGELFF. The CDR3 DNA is TGTGCCAGCAGCTTTTCCTCCGGGACTAGGTCCGGGGAGCTGTTTTTT.

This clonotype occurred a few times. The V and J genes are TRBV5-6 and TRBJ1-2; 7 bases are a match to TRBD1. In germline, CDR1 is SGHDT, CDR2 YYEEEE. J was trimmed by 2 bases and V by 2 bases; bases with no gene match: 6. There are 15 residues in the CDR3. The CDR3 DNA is TGTGCCAGCAGCTTCGGGACAGTTCCGAACTATGGCTACACCTTC. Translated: CASSFGTVPNYGYTF.

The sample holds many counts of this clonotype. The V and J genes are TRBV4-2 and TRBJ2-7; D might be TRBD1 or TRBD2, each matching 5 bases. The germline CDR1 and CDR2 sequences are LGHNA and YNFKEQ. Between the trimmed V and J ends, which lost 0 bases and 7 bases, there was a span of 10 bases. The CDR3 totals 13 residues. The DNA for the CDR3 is TGTGCCAGCAGCCAAGATCGAGGGGAAGAGCAGTACTTC. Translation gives CASSQDRGEEQYF.

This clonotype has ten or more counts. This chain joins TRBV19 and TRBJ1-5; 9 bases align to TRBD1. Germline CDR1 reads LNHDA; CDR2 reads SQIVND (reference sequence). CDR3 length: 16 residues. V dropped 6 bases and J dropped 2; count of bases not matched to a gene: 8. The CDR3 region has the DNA TGTGCCAGTAGAGATGTCGGACAGGGGCGCAATCAGCCCCAGCATTTT. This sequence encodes CASRDVGQGRNQPQHF.

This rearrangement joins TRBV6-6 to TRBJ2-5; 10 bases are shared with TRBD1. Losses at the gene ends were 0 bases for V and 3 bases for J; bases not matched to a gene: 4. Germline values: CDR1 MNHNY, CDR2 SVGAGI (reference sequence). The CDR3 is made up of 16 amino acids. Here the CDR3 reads CASSYSRGTGEETQYF. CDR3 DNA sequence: TGTGCCAGCAGTTACTCGCGTGGGACAGGGGAAGAGACCCAGTACTTC.

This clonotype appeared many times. The CDR3 sequence: CASSYTSRYNEQFF. The CDR3 nucleotides are TGTGCCAGCAGTTATACGTCGAGATACAATGAGCAGTTCTTC. The J gene is TRBJ2-1, the V gene TRBV6-5; unclear D gene. V shed 3 bases and J shed 4 bases, with 10 bases lying between them. From germline, CDR1 is MNHEY and CDR2 SVGAGI. This CDR3 region has 14 residues.

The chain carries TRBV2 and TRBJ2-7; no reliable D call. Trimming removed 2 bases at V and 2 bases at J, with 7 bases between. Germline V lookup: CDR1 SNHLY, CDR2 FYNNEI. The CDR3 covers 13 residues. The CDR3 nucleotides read TGTGCCAGCAGTGAACAGTTGCCCTACGAGCAGTACTTC. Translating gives CASSEQLPYEQYF.

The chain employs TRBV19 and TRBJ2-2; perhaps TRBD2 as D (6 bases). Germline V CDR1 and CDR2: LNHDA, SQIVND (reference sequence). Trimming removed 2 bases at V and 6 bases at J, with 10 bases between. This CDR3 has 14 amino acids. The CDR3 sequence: CASSILREPGELFF. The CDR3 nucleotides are TGTGCCAGTAGTATACTACGGGAGCCCGGGGAGCTGTTTTTT.

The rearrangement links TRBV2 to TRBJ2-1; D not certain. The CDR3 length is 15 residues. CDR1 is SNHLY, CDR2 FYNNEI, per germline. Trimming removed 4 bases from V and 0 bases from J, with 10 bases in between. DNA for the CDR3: TGTGCCAGCAGTGGCGACGGAAGCTCCTACAATGAGCAGTTCTTC. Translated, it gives CASSGDGSSYNEQFF.

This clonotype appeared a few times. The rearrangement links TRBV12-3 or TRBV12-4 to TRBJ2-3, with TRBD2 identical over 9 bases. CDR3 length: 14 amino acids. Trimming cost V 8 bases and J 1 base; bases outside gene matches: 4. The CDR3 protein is CASRSGGRTDTQYF. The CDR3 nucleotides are TGTGCCAGCCGTAGCGGGGGCCGCACAGATACGCAGTATTTT.

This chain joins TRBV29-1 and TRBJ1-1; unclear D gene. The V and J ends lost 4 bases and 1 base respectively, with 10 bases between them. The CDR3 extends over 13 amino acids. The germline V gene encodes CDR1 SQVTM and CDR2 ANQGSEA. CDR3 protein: CSVGRATNTEAFF. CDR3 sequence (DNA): TGCAGCGTTGGGAGGGCGACGAACACTGAAGCTTTCTTT. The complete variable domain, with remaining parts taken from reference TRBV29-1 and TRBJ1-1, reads SAVISQKPSRDICQRGTSLTIQCQVDSQVTMMFWYRQQPGQSLTLIATANQGSEATYESGFVIDKFPISRPNLTFSTLTVSNMSPEDSSIYLCSVGRATNTEAFFGQGTRLTVV.

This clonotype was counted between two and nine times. CDR3 coding DNA: TGCAGTGCCCTGGCCGCGGGACAGGGGATTTCTAGCACAGATACGCAGTATTTT. It translates to CSALAAGQGISSTDTQYF. The chain carries TRBV20-1 and TRBJ2-3; 10 positions match TRBD1. Germline lookup yields CDR1 DFQATT and CDR2 SNEGSKA (reference sequence). The length of the CDR3 is 18 residues. V trimming: 6 bases; J trimming: 0 bases; junction bases outside the gene matches: 15.

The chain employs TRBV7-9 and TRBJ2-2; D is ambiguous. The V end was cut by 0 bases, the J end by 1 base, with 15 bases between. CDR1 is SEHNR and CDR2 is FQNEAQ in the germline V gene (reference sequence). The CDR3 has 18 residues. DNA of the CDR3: TGTGCCAGCAGCTTAGCCTCAGGCGACCTCATGAACACCGGGGAGCTGTTTTTT. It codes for CASSLASGDLMNTGELFF. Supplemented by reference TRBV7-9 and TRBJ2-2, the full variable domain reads DTGVSQNPRHKITKRGQNVTFRCDPISEHNRLYWYRQTLGQGPEFLTYFQNEAQLEKSRLLSDRFSAERPKGSFSTLEIQRTEQGDSAMYLCASSLASGDLMNTGELFFGEGSRLTVL.

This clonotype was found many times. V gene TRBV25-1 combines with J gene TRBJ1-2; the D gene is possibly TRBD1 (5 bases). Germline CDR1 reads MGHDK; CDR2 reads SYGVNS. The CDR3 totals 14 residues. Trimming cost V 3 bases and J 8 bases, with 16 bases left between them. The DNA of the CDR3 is TGTGCCAGCAGTGATATGAGACAGCTCTGGGGCTACACCTTC. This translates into CASSDMRQLWGYTF.

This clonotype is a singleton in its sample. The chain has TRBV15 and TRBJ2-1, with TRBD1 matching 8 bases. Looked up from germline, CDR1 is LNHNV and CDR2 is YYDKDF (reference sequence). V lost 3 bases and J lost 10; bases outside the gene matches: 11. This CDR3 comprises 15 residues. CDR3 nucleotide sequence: TGTGCCACCAGCAGGTCTCCAGGACAGGGCAACGAGCAGTTCTTC. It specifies CATSRSPGQGNEQFF. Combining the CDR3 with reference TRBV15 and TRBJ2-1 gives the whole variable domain DAMVIQNPRYQVTQFGKPVTLSCSQTLNHNVMYWYQQKSSQAPKLLFHYYDKDFNNEADTPDNFQSRRPNTSFCFLDIRSPGLGDTAMYLCATSRSPGQGNEQFFGPGTRLTVL.

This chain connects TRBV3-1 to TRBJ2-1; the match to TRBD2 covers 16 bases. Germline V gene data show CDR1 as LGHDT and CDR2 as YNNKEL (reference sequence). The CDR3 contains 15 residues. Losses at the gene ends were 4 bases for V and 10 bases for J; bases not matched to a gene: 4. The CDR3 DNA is TGTGCCAGCAGCCCGGGACTAGCGGGAGGGCAAGAGCAGTTCTTC. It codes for CASSPGLAGGQEQFF.

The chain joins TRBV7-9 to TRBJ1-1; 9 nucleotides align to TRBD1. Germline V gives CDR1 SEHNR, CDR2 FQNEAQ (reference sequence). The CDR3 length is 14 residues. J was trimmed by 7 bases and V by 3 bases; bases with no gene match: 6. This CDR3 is CASSLAGTGNEAFF. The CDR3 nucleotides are TGTGCCAGCAGCTTGGCCGGGACAGGGAATGAAGCTTTCTTT.

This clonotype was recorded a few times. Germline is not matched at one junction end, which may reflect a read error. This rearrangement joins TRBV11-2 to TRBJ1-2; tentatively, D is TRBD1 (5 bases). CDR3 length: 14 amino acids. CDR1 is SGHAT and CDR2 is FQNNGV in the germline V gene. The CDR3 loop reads CASSLDLGPQHYLF. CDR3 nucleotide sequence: TGTGCCAGCAGCTTAGACTTGGGACCGCAACATTACCTCTTC.

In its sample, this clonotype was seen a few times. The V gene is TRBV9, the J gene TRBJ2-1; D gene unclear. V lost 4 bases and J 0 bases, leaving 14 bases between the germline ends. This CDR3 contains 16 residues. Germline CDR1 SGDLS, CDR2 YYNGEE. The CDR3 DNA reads TGTGCCAGCAGCTCTTCCTCTACCAGCTCCTACAATGAGCAGTTCTTC. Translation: CASSSSSTSSYNEQFF.